The next 9 T cell receptor beta chains were all read from a single sample in a study of blood T cell repertoires in COVID-19. Sequencing used immunoSEQ multiplex PCR; TCRdb keeps in-frame clones, though not all of them. The data hold hundreds of thousands of clones, with about 88% observed a single time. What was sequenced was peripheral blood. These receptors were obtained from a man aged 18 to 29 with COVID-19, enrolled during active disease.

V is TRBV27 and J is TRBJ2-1; 11 nucleotides align to TRBD2. In germline, CDR1 is MNHEY, CDR2 SMNVEV (reference sequence). This CDR3 is built from 13 residues. V trimming: 4 bases; J trimming: 16 bases; junction bases outside the gene matches: 9. The CDR3: CASSSFPLAGVFF. DNA for the CDR3: TGTGCCAGCAGTTCCTTTCCACTAGCGGGAGTATTCTTC.

This chain uses TRBV5-1 with TRBJ2-3, with D maybe TRBD2 (6 bases). Trimming left V 4 bases short and J 5 bases short, with 11 bases between. This CDR3 is built from 13 residues. Germline CDR1 SGHRS, CDR2 YFSETQ. CDR3 region: CASSSGPRDTQYF. The DNA of the CDR3 is TGCGCCAGCAGCAGCGGGCCTCGAGATACGCAGTATTTT.

This chain joins TRBV5-1 and TRBJ2-7, with a possible D match to TRBD2 (5 bases). V gave up 4 bases and J gave up 0 bases, with 17 bases separating them. The germline V gene encodes CDR1 SGHRS and CDR2 YFSETQ. The CDR3 loop spans 16 amino acids. CDR3 nucleotides: TGCGCCAGCAGCCCGGCCCCAAAAGGGAGCTCCTACGAGCAGTACTTC. It codes for CASSPAPKGSSYEQYF.

The V call is TRBV14, the J call TRBJ1-2; 7 positions agree with TRBD1. The V gene's germline CDR1 is SGHDN and CDR2 FVKESK. This CDR3 comprises 14 residues. Trimming removed 4 bases from V and 7 bases from J; junction bases left unmatched: 9. The CDR3 protein is CASSPRQGGVGYTF. The DNA for the CDR3 is TGTGCCAGCAGCCCTCGACAGGGTGGGGTTGGCTACACCTTC. Full variable domain (remainder filled in from reference TRBV14 and TRBJ1-2): EAGVTQFPSHSVIEKGQTVTLRCDPISGHDNLYWYRRVMGKEIKFLLHFVKESKQDESGMPNNRFLAERTGGTYSTLKVQPAELEDSGVYFCASSPRQGGVGYTFGSGTRLTVV.

The rearrangement links TRBV19 to TRBJ2-7; maybe TRBD2 (5 bases). Germline V gene lookup returns CDR1 LNHDA and CDR2 SQIVND (reference sequence). There are 14 residues in the CDR3. V lost 0 bases to trimming and J lost 6 bases, with 12 bases between them. The CDR3 region is CASSIDRGVGEQYF. In DNA, the CDR3 is TGTGCCAGTAGTATAGACCGGGGAGTCGGCGAGCAGTACTTC. Combining the CDR3 with reference TRBV19 and TRBJ2-7 gives the whole variable domain DGGITQSPKYLFRKEGQNVTLSCEQNLNHDAMYWYRQDPGQGLRLIYYSQIVNDFQKGDIAEGYSVSREKKESFPLTVTSAQKNPTAFYLCASSIDRGVGEQYFGPGTRLTVT.

The CDR3 DNA sequence: TGTGCCAGCAGCCAAGGGGCAGGGGAGAATCGGGCTTTCTTT. It specifies CASSQGAGENRAFF. The chain carries TRBV3-1 (or the pseudogene TRBV3-2) and TRBJ1-1, with D possibly matching TRBD1 (6 bases). V was pared by 1 base and J by 11 bases, with 17 bases between. Germline V gives CDR1 LGHDT, CDR2 YNNKEL (reference sequence). The CDR3 length is 14 residues.

The gene calls are TRBV15 and TRBJ1-1; no clear D. The CDR3 is 14 residues long. Germline CDR1 is LNHNV and CDR2 is YYDKDF (reference sequence). The V end lost 5 bases, the J end lost 1 base, and 11 bases lay between the germline ends. Here the CDR3 DNA reads TGTGCCACCAGCCCACAAACAGCGAACACTGAAGCTTTCTTT. Translated: CATSPQTANTEAFF.

This clone was seen only a few times. The chain carries TRBV30 and TRBJ1-1; D gene unclear. V was pared by 3 bases and J by 1 base, with 6 bases between. CDR1 is GTSNPN, CDR2 SVGIG, per germline (reference sequence). The CDR3 extends over 12 amino acids. The chain's CDR3 is CAWRAGNTEAFF. In DNA form, the CDR3 reads TGTGCCTGGAGGGCAGGGAACACTGAAGCTTTCTTT.

To note about this clone: Within the sample, other DNA sequences also encode this same CDR3. The chain carries TRBV10-3 and TRBJ2-1; D gene unclear. V lost 2 bases and J lost 6, with 5 bases in between. Germline V gene sequence: CDR1 ENHRY, CDR2 SYGVKD. The CDR3 spans 12 residues. CDR3 region: CAISERVNEQFF. DNA for the CDR3: TGTGCCATCAGTGAGCGAGTCAATGAGCAGTTCTTC.